This T cell receptor beta chain comes out of a study of siplizumab effects on memory and regulatory T cells. Study results and limitations: Some alloreactive sequences were traceable to unstimulated CD4+ memory cells, and siplizumab significantly reduced them.

Germline V CDR1 and CDR2: SGHRS, YFSETQ. Trimming cost V 0 bases and J 0 bases, with 12 bases left between them. The CDR3 runs 16 residues. Per sample, 90,000 to 100,000 TCR templates were assayed. Repertoires were generated with immunoSEQ multiplex PCR, while TCRdb's copy carries only in-frame clones and drops some. Among 100,000 or so clones, around 90% were seen once, and the ten largest hold around 0.77%. Turning to this clone: What it binds is not known.

Sequenced material: Tregs sorted from blood. This TCR came from a human donor in good health. The rearrangement uses TRBV5-1 and TRBJ1-2; D remains ambiguous. Here the CDR3 DNA reads TGCGCCAGCAGCTTGGGGGCAGGCACTACTAACTATGGCTACACCTTC. Amino acid sequence: CASSLGAGTTNYGYTF. Drawing the rest from reference TRBV5-1 and TRBJ1-2, the complete variable domain is KAGVTQTPRYLIKTRGQQVTLSCSPISGHRSVSWYQQTPGQGLQFLFEYFSETQRNKGNFPGRFSGRQFSNSRSEMNVSTLELGDSALYLCASSLGAGTTNYGYTFGSGTRLTVV.